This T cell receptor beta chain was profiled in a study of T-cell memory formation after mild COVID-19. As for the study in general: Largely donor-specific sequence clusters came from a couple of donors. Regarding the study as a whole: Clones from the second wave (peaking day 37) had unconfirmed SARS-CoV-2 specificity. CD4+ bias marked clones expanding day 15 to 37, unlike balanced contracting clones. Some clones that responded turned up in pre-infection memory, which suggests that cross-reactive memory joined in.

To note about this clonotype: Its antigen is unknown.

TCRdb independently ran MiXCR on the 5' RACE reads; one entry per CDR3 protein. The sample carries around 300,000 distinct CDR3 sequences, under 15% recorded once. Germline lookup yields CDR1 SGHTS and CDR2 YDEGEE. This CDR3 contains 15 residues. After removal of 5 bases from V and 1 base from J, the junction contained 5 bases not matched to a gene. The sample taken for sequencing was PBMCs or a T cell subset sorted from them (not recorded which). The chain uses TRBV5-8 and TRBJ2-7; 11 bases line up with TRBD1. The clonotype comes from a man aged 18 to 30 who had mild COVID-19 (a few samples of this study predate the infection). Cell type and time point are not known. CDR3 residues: CASSFRDRGSYEQYF. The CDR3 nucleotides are TGTGCCAGCAGTTTCCGGGACAGGGGGTCCTACGAGCAGTACTTC.